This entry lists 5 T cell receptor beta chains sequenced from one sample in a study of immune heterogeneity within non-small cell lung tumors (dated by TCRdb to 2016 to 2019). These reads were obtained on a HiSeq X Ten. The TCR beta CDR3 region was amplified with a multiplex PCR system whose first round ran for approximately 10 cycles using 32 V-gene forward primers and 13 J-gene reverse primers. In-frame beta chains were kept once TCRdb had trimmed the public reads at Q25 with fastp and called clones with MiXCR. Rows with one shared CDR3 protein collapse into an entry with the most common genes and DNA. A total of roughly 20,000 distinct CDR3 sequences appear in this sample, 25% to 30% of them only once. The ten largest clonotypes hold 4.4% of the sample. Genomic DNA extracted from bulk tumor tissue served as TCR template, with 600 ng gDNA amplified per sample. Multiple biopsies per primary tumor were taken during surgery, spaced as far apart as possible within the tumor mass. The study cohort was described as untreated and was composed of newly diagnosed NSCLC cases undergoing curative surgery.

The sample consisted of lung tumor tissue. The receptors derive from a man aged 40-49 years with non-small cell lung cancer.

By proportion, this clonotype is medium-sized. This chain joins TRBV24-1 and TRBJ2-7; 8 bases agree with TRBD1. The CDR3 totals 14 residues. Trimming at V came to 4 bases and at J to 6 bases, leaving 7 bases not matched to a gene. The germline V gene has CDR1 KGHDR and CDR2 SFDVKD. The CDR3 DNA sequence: TGTGCCACCAGTGACTCCGGACAGGGCCGCGAGCAGTACTTC. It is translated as CATSDSGQGREQYF.

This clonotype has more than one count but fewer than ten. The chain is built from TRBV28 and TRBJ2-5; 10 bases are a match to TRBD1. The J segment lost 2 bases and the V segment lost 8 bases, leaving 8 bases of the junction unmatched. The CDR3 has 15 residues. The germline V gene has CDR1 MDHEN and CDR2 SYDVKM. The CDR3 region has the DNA TGTGCCAGCGCCCGTCCGGGACAGGGGCAAGAGACCCAGTACTTC. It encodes CASARPGQGQETQYF.

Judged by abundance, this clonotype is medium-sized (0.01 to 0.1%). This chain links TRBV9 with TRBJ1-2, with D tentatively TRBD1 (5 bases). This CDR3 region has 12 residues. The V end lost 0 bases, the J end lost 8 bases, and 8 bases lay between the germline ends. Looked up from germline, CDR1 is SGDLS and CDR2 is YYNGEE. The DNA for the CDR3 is TGTGCCAGCAGCGTAGACGGGGCGGGCTACACCTTC. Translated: CASSVDGAGYTF. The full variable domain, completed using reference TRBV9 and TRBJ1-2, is DSGVTQTPKHLITATGQRVTLRCSPRSGDLSVYWYQQSLDQGLQFLIQYYNGEERAKGNILERFSAQQFPDLHSELNLSSLELGDSALYFCASSVDGAGYTFGSGTRLTVV.

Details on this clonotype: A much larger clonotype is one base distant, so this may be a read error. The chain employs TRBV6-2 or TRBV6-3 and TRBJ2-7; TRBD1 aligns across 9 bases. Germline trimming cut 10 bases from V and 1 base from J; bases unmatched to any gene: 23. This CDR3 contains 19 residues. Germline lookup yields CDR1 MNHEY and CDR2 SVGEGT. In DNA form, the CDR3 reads TGTGCCACCGAGGGCTTTACGGAAAGAACAGGGGGCAGGTCCTACGAGCAGTACTTC. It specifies CATEGFTERTGGRSYEQYF.

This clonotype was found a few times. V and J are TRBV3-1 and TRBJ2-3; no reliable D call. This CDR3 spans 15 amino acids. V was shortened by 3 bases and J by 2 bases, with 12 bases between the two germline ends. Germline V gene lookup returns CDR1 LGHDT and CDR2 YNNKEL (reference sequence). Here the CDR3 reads CASSHPGAPTDTQYF. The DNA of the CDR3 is TGTGCCAGCAGCCACCCTGGCGCGCCCACAGATACGCAGTATTTT.